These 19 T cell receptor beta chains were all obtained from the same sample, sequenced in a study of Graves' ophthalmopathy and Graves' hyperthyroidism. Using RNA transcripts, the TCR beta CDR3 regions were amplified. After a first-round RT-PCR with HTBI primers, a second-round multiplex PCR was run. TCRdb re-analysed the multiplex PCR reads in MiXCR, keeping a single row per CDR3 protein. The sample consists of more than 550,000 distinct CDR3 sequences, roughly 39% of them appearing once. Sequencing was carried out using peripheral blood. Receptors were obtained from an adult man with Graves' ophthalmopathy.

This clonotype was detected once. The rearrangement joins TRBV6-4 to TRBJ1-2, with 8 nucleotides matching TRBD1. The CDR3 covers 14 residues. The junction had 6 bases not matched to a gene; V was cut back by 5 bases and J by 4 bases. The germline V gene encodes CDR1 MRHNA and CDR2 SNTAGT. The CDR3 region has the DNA TGTGCCAGCAGTACACCGGGACAGGCCTATGGCTACACCTTC. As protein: CASSTPGQAYGYTF.

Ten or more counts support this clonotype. CDR3 bases: TGTGCCAGCAGCTTAGCGGGGACTACGAACACCGGGGAGCTGTTTTTT. It encodes CASSLAGTTNTGELFF. The rearrangement links TRBV7-9 to TRBJ2-2, with TRBD2 identical over 7 bases. The CDR3 totals 16 residues. Germline V gene lookup returns CDR1 SEHNR and CDR2 FQNEAQ (reference sequence). After removal of 0 bases from V and 0 bases from J, the junction contained 1 base not matched to a gene.

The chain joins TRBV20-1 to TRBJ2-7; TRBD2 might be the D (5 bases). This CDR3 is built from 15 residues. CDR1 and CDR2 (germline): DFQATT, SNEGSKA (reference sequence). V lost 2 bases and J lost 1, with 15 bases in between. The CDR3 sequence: CSARTQYGLSYEQYF. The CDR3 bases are TGCAGTGCTAGAACCCAATACGGACTTTCCTACGAGCAGTACTTC.

The CDR3 sequence: CASSLRSTTSTDTQYF. For the CDR3, the DNA is TGTGCCAGCAGCCTAAGGTCAACAACAAGCACAGATACGCAGTATTTT. The chain uses TRBV11-2 and TRBJ2-3; D is unclear. The germline gives CDR1 SGHAT, CDR2 FQNNGV. V shed 5 bases and J shed 0 bases, with 15 bases lying between them. The CDR3 runs 16 residues.

CDR3 DNA sequence: TGTGCCAGCAGCTACAGGACAGGAACCGGGGAGCTGTTTTTT. It translates to CASSYRTGTGELFF. This rearrangement joins TRBV13 to TRBJ2-2; TRBD1 agrees at 7 bases. Germline loops: CDR1 PRHDT, CDR2 FYEKMQ (reference sequence). CDR3 length equals 14 residues. V lost 4 bases, J lost 5 bases, and 4 bases stayed unmatched.

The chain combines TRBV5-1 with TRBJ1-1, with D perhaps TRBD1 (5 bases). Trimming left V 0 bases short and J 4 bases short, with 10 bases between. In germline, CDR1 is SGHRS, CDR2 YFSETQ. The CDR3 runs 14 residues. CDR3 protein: CASSLVRGATEAFF. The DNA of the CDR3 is TGCGCCAGCAGCTTGGTAAGGGGTGCCACTGAAGCTTTCTTT.

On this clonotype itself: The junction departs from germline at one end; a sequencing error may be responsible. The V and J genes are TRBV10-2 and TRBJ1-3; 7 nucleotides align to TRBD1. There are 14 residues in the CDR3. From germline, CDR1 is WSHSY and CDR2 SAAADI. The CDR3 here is CASTSGGVQDTIYF. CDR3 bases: TGTGCCAGCACTTCAGGGGGAGTCCAAGACACCATATATTTT.

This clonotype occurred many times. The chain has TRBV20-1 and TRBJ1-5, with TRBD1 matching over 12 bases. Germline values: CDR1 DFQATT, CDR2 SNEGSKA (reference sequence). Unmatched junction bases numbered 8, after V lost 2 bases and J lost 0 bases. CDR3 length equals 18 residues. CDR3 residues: CSARTGTGGLNSNQPQHF. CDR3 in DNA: TGCAGTGCTAGAACCGGGACAGGGGGCCTCAATAGCAATCAGCCCCAGCATTTT.

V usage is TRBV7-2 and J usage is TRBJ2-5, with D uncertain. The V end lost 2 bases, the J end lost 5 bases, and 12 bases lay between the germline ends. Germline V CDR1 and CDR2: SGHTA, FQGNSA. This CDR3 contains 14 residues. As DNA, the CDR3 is TGTGCCAGCAGCTTACCCCCCGGTCTGGAGACCCAGTACTTC. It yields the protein CASSLPPGLETQYF.

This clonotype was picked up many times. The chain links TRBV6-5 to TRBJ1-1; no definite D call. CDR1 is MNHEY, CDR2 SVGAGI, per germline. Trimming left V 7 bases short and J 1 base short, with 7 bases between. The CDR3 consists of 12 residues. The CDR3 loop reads CASTTGNTEAFF. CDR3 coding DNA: TGTGCCAGCACCACCGGGAACACTGAAGCTTTCTTT.

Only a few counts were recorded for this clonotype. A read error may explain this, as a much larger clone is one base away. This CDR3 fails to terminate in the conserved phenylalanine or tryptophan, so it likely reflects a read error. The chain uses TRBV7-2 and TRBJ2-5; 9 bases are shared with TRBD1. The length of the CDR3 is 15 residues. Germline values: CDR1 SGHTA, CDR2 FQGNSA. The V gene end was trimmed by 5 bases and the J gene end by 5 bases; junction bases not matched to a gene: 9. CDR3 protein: CASSQQGARGETQYC. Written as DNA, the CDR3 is TGTGCCAGCAGCCAACAGGGGGCGCGGGGGGAGACCCAGTACTGC.

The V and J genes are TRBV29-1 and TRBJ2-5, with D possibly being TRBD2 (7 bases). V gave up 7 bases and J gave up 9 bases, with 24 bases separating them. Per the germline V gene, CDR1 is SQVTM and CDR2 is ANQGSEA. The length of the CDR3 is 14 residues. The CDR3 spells CSAGTGGRDQPQYF. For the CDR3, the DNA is TGCAGCGCGGGGACGGGGGGCAGGGATCAGCCCCAGTACTTC.

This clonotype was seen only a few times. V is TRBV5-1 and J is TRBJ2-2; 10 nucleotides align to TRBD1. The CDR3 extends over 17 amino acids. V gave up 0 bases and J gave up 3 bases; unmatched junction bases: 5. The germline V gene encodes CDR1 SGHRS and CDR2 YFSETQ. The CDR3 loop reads CASSLVTGGKDTGELFF. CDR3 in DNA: TGCGCCAGCAGCTTGGTGACAGGGGGCAAGGACACCGGGGAGCTGTTTTTT.

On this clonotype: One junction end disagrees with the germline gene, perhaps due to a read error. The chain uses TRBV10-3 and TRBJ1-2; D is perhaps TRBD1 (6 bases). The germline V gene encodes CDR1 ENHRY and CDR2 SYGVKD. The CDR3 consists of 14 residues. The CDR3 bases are TGTGCCAGCAGTTACTCTTGGGACAAATATGGCTACACCTTC. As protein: CASSYSWDKYGYTF.

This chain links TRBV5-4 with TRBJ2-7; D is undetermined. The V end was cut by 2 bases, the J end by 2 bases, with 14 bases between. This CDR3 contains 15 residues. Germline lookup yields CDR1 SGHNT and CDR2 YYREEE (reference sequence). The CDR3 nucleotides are TGTGCCAGCAGCTTAGGTCCAGGTGGAACCTACGAGCAGTACTTC. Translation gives CASSLGPGGTYEQYF.

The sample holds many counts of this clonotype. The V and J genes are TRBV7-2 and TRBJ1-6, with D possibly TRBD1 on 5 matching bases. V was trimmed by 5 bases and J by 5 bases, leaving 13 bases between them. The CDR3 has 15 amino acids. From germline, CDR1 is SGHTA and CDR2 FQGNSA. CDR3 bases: TGTGCCAGCAGCCCACGAGGAGGGGATAATTCACCCCTCCACTTT. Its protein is CASSPRGGDNSPLHF.

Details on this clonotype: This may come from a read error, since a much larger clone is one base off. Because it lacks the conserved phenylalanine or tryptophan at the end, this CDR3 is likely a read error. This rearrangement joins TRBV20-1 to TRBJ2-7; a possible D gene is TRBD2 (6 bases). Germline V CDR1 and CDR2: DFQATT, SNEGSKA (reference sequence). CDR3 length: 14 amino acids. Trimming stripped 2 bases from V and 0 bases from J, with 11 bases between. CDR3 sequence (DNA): TGCAGTGCTAGACGGGACTGGGCCTCCTACGAGCAGTACTGC. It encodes CSARRDWASYEQYC.

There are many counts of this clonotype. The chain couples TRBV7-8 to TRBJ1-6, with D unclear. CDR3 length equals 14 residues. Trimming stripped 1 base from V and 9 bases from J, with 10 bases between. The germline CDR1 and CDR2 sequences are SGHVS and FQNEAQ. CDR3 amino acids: CASSLEGSSSPLHF. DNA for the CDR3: TGTGCCAGCAGCTTAGAAGGCAGTAGTTCACCCCTCCACTTT.

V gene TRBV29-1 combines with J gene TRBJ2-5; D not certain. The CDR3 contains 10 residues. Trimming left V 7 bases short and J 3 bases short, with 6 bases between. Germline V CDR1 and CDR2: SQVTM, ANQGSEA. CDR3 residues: CSDLEETQYF. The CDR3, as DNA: TGCAGCGATTTAGAAGAGACCCAGTACTTC.